The next 5 T cell receptor beta chains were all read from a single sample in a study of post-analysis software for immune sequencing data. Libraries were made from TCR beta cDNA, and they carried unique molecular identifiers. One entry per CDR3 protein, called by TCRdb with MiXCR from the PCR reads. The table shows approximately 730,000 distinct CDR3 sequences, with 35% to 55% occurring only once. Antigens for these TCRs are unknown. Points from the study as a whole: The five TRBV segments detected at higher frequency in patients than in controls included TRBV5-6, TRBV5-1 and TRBV20-1.

The source material was blood. Receptors originate from a girl between 10 and 17 years old with multiple sclerosis.

This sequence joins TRBV12-3 or TRBV12-4 and TRBJ1-5, with unresolved D. Between the trimmed V and J ends, which lost 5 bases and 5 bases, there was a span of 19 bases. The CDR3 loop spans 16 amino acids. CDR3 DNA: TGTGCCAGCAGTCTTGGTGTGGGCAGGAGAGATCAGCCCCAGCATTTT. Protein sequence: CASSLGVGRRDQPQHF.

The gene calls are TRBV7-9 and TRBJ2-1; D unclear. CDR3 length equals 12 residues. The germline CDR1 and CDR2 sequences are SEHNR and FQNEAQ (reference sequence). V lost 2 bases and J 7 bases, leaving 6 bases between the germline ends. CDR3 in DNA: TGTGCCAGCAGCTTAATGAGGAATGAGCAGTTCTTC. Its translation: CASSLMRNEQFF.

This clonotype was counted only a few times. The V and J genes are TRBV7-9 and TRBJ2-7; the D gene could be TRBD1 or TRBD2 (5 bases each). Germline V lookup: CDR1 SEHNR, CDR2 FQNEAQ (reference sequence). The CDR3 is 15 amino acids. Trimming took off 5 bases at V and 2 bases at J, with 16 bases between the two ends. The CDR3 DNA is TGTGCCAGCAGCCACGGGGACCGCCGCCCCTACGAGCAGTACTTC. This codes for CASSHGDRRPYEQYF. Supplemented by reference TRBV7-9 and TRBJ2-7, the full variable domain reads DTGVSQNPRHKITKRGQNVTFRCDPISEHNRLYWYRQTLGQGPEFLTYFQNEAQLEKSRLLSDRFSAERPKGSFSTLEIQRTEQGDSAMYLCASSHGDRRPYEQYFGPGTRLTVT.

In DNA form, the CDR3 reads TGTGCCAGCAGCCTGACGGGACCGCAGCTAATGAACACTGAAGCTTTCTTT. Translating gives CASSLTGPQLMNTEAFF. The chain carries TRBV6-1 and TRBJ1-1, with D perhaps matching TRBD1 (5 bases). The CDR3 loop spans 17 amino acids. V was trimmed by 6 bases and J by 0 bases, leaving 20 bases between them. Germline CDR1 MNHNS, CDR2 SASEGT.

This clonotype was detected only a few times. J is TRBJ2-7 and V is TRBV12-3 or TRBV12-4; D not resolved. This CDR3 has 12 residues. Trimming shortened V by 3 bases and J by 6 bases, and 9 bases separated the two germline ends. In DNA form, the CDR3 reads TGTGCCAGCAGTTTGGGGAATTTCGAGCAGTACTTC. Encoded protein: CASSLGNFEQYF.